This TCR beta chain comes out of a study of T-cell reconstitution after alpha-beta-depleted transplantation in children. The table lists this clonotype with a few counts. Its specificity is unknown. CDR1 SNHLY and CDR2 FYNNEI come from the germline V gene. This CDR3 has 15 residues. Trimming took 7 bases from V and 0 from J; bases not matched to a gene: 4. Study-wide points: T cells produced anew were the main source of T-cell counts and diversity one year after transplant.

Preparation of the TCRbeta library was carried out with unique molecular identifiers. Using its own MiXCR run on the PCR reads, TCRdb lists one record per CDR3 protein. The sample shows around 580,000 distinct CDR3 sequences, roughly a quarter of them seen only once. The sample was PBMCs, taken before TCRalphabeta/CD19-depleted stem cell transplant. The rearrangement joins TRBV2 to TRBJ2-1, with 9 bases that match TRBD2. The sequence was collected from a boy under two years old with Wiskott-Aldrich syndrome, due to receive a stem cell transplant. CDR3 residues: CASISGRISYNEQFF. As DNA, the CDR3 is TGTGCCAGCATCAGCGGGAGGATCTCCTACAATGAGCAGTTCTTC.